This T cell receptor (beta chain) is from a study of T-cell reconstitution after alpha-beta-depleted transplantation in children (dated by TCRdb to about 2016). Turning to the overall study: The study quantitatively tracked T-cell immune reconstitution after TCRalphabeta/CD19-depleted allogeneic hematopoietic cell transplantation in children using TCR repertoire profiling. General findings and caveats noted by the study authors: The apparently early recovery of alphabetaT-cell counts about two months after transplant reportedly depended on only several hundred rapidly expanded clones that came from non-depleted graft cells. Hyperexpanded clone frequencies declined over subsequent months; after one year, T-cell counts and TCRbeta diversity were mostly attributed to newly produced T cells. In some patients, high TCRbeta diversity at day 60 was attributed to recipient T cells and intrathymic progenitors that had survived conditioning.

This sample's treatment or condition label indicates: allogeneic hematopoietic cell transplantation with graft depleted of TCRalphabeta T cells and CD19 B cells. TCRalphabeta/CD19-depleted allogeneic hematopoietic cell grafts were given to the transplant recipients, all of whom were children. The protocol used for the library was PCR. TCRdb names Illumina HiSeq 2500 as the instrument used. TCR library preparation used molecular barcoding, with unique molecular identifiers applied to normalize quantification of the TCRbeta repertoire. Clones were called with MiXCR by TCRdb after fastp trimmed the public reads at Q25, and only in-frame beta chains were retained. Entries are consolidated by CDR3 protein sequence, retaining the most common genes and DNA. This sample comprises 95,000 to 120,000 distinct CDR3 sequences, approximately 6.4% of them detected only once. Clones ranked in the top ten supply around 23% of the sample.

The CDR3 covers 15 residues, taking in both the cysteine and the phenylalanine. The only DNA kept is the CDR3, 45 bases in frame from the first base. CDR1 and CDR2 are drawn from the germline V gene: LGHNA, YSLEER. Cut back by 0 bases and 7 bases, the V and J ends lie 13 bases apart. This clonotype was counted many times. The specificity of this receptor is unknown. Nothing much larger sits one base from this clone, and base qualities are not available. This receptor was identified in a male patient between 2 and 15 years old who had a stem cell transplant for acute lymphoblastic leukemia, so the T cells may come from the graft donor. In this chain, TRBV4-3 is recombined with TRBJ2-1; D gene: possibly TRBD2, on 5 matching bases. The source was PBMCs, mostly from graft donor cells, collected 360 days after TCRalphabeta/CD19-depleted stem cell transplant. Here is the DNA: TGCGCCAGCAGCCAAGATCGGGGAACTGGGAATGAGCAGTTCTTC. It translates to CASSQDRGTGNEQFF.